The 8 T cell receptor beta chains below all came from one sample that was sequenced in a study of PD-1 blockade in mismatch repair-deficient tumors. The method was immunoSEQ multiplex PCR; TCRdb's version includes in-frame clones alone and lacks a portion of them. The top ten clones hold roughly 13% of a sample with 100,000 to 150,000 clones, around 87% of them seen once. Here the sequenced sample was peripheral blood, taken 44 weeks after starting pembrolizumab. The receptor set was obtained from an adult with mismatch repair-deficient cancer.

The chain's CDR3 is CASSLGPEQYF. As DNA, the CDR3 is TGTGCCAGCAGCTTAGGTCCCGAGCAGTACTTC. The J gene is TRBJ2-7, the V gene TRBV7-9, with D uncertain. Trimming left V 1 base short and J 6 bases short, with 4 bases between. The germline CDR1 and CDR2 sequences are SEHNR and FQNEAQ (reference sequence). The CDR3 is 11 amino acids.

J is TRBJ2-1 and V is TRBV27; TRBD2 aligns across 11 bases. Germline V gene data show CDR1 as MNHEY and CDR2 as SMNVEV (reference sequence). The CDR3 runs to 16 residues. Trimming removed 5 bases from V and 6 bases from J; junction bases left unmatched: 9. The CDR3 here is CASSPDGLAGINEQFF. The CDR3 DNA reads as TGTGCCAGCAGTCCCGACGGACTAGCGGGTATCAATGAGCAGTTCTTC.

CDR3 region: CASRNSPYNEQFF. The CDR3 DNA is TGTGCCAGCAGAAACAGCCCGTACAATGAGCAGTTCTTC. The rearrangement uses TRBV6-5 and TRBJ2-1, with D unresolved. Germline-derived CDR1 and CDR2 are MNHEY and SVGAGI. V lost 6 bases and J 4 bases, leaving 10 bases between the germline ends. The CDR3 length is 13 residues.

The chain is built from TRBV7-9 and TRBJ1-1; a weak D match, TRBD1 (6 bases). Between the trimmed V and J ends, which lost 2 bases and 3 bases, there was a span of 16 bases. The CDR3 length is 16 residues. Per the germline V gene, CDR1 is SEHNR and CDR2 is FQNEAQ (reference sequence). This CDR3 reads CASSLTDSGGYTEAFF. The CDR3 DNA reads as TGTGCCAGCAGCTTAACGGACAGCGGAGGGTACACTGAAGCTTTCTTT.

This clone was detected only once. The chain joins TRBV18 to TRBJ2-3; TRBD2 agrees at 9 bases. This CDR3 is 16 amino acids long. The ends lost 3 bases at V and 2 bases at J; junction bases unmatched: 6. The germline V gene encodes CDR1 KGHSH and CDR2 LQKENI. The DNA for the CDR3 is TGTGCCAGCTCACCTGGGTCGGGACTAGCCACAGATACGCAGTATTTT. Translated: CASSPGSGLATDTQYF.

The chain carries TRBV7-2 and TRBJ2-7, with a possible D match to TRBD1 (6 bases). This CDR3 has 14 residues. Germline values: CDR1 SGHTA, CDR2 FQGNSA. With 2 bases removed from V and 4 bases from J, the gap between germline ends came to 12 bases. The CDR3 DNA is TGTGCCAGCAGCTTATCAGGGGTAACGTACGAGCAGTACTTC. Encoded protein: CASSLSGVTYEQYF. The whole variable domain, remainder taken from reference TRBV7-2 and TRBJ2-7, is GAGVSQSPSNKVTEKGKDVELRCDPISGHTALYWYRQSLGQGLEFLIYFQGNSAPDKSGLPSDRFSAERTGGSVSTLTIQRTQQEDSAVYLCASSLSGVTYEQYFGPGTRLTVT.

V gene TRBV5-1 combines with J gene TRBJ2-3; 7 bases are shared with TRBD2. The CDR3 has 16 residues. Trimming at V came to 7 bases and at J to 0 bases, leaving 11 bases not matched to a gene. CDR1 is SGHRS, CDR2 YFSETQ, per germline. CDR3 sequence: CASGEGRSRSTDTQYF. CDR3 nucleotides: TGCGCCAGCGGGGAGGGGCGCTCCCGTAGCACAGATACGCAGTATTTT.

Notes on this clone: One junction end disagrees with the germline gene, perhaps due to a read error. The chain combines TRBV6-1 with TRBJ2-7, with D possibly being TRBD2 (5 bases). Germline CDR1 MNHNS, CDR2 SASEGT. This CDR3 is built from 15 residues. CDR3 coding DNA: TGCGCCAGCAGTGAGTCGGGGATGAGTTACGACGAGCAGTACTTC. Translated, it gives CASSESGMSYDEQYF.